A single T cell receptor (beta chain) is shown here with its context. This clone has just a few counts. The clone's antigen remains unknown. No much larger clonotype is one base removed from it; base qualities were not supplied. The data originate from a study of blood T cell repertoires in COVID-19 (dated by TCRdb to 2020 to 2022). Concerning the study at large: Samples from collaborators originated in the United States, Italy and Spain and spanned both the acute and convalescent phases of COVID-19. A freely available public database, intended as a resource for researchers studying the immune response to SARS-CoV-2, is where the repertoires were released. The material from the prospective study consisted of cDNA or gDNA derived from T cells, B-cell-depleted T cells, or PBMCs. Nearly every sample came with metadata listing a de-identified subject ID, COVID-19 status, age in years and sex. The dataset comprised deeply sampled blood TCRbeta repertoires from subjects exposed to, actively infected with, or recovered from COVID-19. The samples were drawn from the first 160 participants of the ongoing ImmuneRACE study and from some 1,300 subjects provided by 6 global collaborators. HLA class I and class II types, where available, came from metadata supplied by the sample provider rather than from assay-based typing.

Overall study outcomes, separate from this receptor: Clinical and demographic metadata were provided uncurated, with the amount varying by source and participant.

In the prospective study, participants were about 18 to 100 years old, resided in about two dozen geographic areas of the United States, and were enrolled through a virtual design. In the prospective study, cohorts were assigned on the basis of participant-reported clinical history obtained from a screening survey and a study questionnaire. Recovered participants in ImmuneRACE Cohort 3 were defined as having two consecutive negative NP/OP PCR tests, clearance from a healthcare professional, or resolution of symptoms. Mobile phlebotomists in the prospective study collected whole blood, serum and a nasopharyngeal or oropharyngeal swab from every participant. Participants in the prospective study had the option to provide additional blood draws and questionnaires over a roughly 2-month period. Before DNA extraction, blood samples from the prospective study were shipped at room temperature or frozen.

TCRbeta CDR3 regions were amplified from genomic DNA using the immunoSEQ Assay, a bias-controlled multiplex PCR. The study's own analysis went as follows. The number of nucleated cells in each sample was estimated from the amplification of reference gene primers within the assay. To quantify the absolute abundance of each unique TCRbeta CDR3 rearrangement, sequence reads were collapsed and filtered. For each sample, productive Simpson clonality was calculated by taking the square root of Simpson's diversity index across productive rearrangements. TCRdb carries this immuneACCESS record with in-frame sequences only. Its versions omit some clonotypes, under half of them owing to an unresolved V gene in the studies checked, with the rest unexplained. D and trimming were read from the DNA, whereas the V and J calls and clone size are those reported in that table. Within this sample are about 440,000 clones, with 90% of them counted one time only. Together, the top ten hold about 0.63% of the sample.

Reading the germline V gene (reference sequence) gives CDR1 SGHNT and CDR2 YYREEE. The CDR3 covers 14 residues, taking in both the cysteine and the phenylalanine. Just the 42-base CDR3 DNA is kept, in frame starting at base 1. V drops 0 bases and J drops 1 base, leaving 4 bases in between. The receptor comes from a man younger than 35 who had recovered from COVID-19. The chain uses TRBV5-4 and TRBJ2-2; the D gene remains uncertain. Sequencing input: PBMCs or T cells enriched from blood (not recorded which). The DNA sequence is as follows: TGTGCCAGCAGCTTGGGACTGAACACCGGGGAGCTGTTTTTT. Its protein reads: CASSLGLNTGELFF.